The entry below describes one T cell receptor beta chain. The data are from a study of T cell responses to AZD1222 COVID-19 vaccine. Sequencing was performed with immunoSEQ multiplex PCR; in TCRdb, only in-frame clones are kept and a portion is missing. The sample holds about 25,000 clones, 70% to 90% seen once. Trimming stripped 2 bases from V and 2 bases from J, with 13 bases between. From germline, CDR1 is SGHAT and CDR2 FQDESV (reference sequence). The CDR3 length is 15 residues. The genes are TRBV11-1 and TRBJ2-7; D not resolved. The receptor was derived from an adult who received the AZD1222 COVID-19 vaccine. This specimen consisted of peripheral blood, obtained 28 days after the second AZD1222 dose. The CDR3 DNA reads TGTGCCAGCAGCTTAAGACCGACCGCGACCTACGAGCAGTACTTC. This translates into CASSLRPTATYEQYF.